This T cell receptor (beta chain) was documented in a study of blood T cells in healthy people across ages. Germline CDR1 is SEHNR and CDR2 is FQNEAQ (reference sequence). CDR3 length: 20 residues. For the second PCR, which ran for roughly 6 to 11 cycles, a sample-barcoded 5' primer and a J-beta primer mix were used. TCRdb analysed the 5' RACE reads with MiXCR anew, one entry per CDR3 protein. The data contain around 780,000 distinct CDR3 sequences, roughly three fifths of them seen just once; the ten biggest clones take up approximately 24%. The source is a man aged 40-49 years in good health. Sequencing used blood. The chain recombines TRBV7-9 with TRBJ2-7; perhaps D is TRBD1 or TRBD2 (5 bases each). The DNA end is more similar to TRBJ2-5, so the J call may be wrong. CDR3 sequence (DNA): TGTGCCAGCAGCCCCTACTCCGCCAGGGACGCGAGCCCCAAGAAAGAGACCCAGTACTTC. Protein sequence: CASSPYSARDASPKKETQYF.